Included here is one TCR beta chain sequence, with context. The data were taken from a study of shared T cell receptors in the human thymus. TCRdb's table, derived via immunoSEQ multiplex PCR, lists solely in-frame clones and lacks some. Among some 660,000 clones, roughly 86% were seen once, and the ten largest hold roughly 0.0086%. The CDR3 totals 11 residues. The V gene's germline CDR1 is SGDLS and CDR2 YYNGEE. Trimming cost V 3 bases and J 8 bases, with 6 bases left between them. This sample also appeared in a second study, on human thymus T cells. From that study: Blood and thymic repertoires both appeared biased in V and J gene usage.

The sample consisted of thymocytes. V usage is TRBV9 and J usage is TRBJ2-1; D unclear. The source of this sequence is a boy under two years old with a congenital heart defect. In DNA form, the CDR3 reads TGTGCCAGCAGCGAGGCGGATGAGCAGTTCTTC. Amino acids: CASSEADEQFF.